The 30 T cell receptor beta chains below all came from one sample that was sequenced in a study of cytomegalovirus exposure and HLA in healthy donors. In the PCR, 60 Vbeta and 13 Jbeta primers were used. The protocol was immunoSEQ multiplex PCR, while the TCRdb copy is restricted to in-frame clones and leaves out a portion. The data show about 150,000 clones, with 75% to 80% seen just once and around 3% held by the top ten. The sequencing sample was made of PBMCs. The receptors were sampled from a middle-aged man in good health and CMV-seropositive.

This chain links TRBV6-5 with TRBJ1-1; 9 bases align to TRBD1. The germline CDR1 and CDR2 sequences are MNHEY and SVGAGI. The CDR3 totals 13 residues. V was clipped by 6 bases and J by 4 bases; unmatched bases: 3. The CDR3 region is CASSLDRGTEAFF. CDR3 sequence (DNA): TGTGCCAGCAGCTTGGACAGGGGCACTGAAGCTTTCTTT.

In the case of this clone: Other nucleotide sequences in the sample specify the same CDR3. The chain combines TRBV5-4 with TRBJ1-5, with 7 bases aligning to TRBD1. Germline V gene sequence: CDR1 SGHNT, CDR2 YYREEE (reference sequence). V trimming: 3 bases; J trimming: 7 bases; junction bases outside the gene matches: 1. The CDR3 spans 12 residues. The chain's CDR3 is CASSSQGQPQHF. The CDR3 DNA reads TGTGCCAGCAGCTCACAGGGGCAGCCCCAGCATTTT. Full variable domain (rest looked up from reference TRBV5-4 and TRBJ1-5): ETGVTQSPTHLIKTRGQQVTLRCSSQSGHNTVSWYQQALGQGPQFIFQYYREEENGRGNFPPRFSGLQFPNYSSELNVNALELDDSALYLCASSSQGQPQHFGDGTRLSIL.

Comments on this clone: One junction end disagrees with the germline gene, perhaps due to a read error. Additional DNA sequences in this sample encode the identical CDR3. The chain combines TRBV7-9 with TRBJ2-2; 10 positions match TRBD2. CDR3 length equals 15 residues. Germline CDR1 and CDR2: SEHNR and FQNEAQ (reference sequence). In DNA form, the CDR3 reads TGCGCCAGCAGCCCCGGGACTAGCGTTACCGGGGAGCTGTTTTTT. It encodes CASSPGTSVTGELFF.

The genes are TRBV7-2 and TRBJ2-5, with TRBD2 identical over 7 bases. The CDR3 runs to 14 residues. Per germline, CDR1 SGHTA and CDR2 FQGNSA. Trimming cost V 3 bases and J 4 bases; bases outside gene matches: 5. Written as DNA, the CDR3 is TGTGCCAGCAGCTTGACTAGCCATCTAGAGACCCAGTACTTC. Protein sequence: CASSLTSHLETQYF. The whole variable domain, filled in from reference TRBV7-2 and TRBJ2-5, reads GAGVSQSPSNKVTEKGKDVELRCDPISGHTALYWYRQSLGQGLEFLIYFQGNSAPDKSGLPSDRFSAERTGGSVSTLTIQRTQQEDSAVYLCASSLTSHLETQYFGPGTRLLVL.

The rearrangement joins TRBV2 to TRBJ2-1, with D possibly TRBD1 on 6 matching bases. The CDR3 has 15 amino acids. V lost 4 bases to trimming and J lost 1 base, with 11 bases between them. The germline gives CDR1 SNHLY, CDR2 FYNNEI. CDR3 in DNA: TGTGCCAGCAGTGTGGACAGAGCTTCCTACAATGAGCAGTTCTTC. The encoded protein is CASSVDRASYNEQFF. Supplemented by reference TRBV2 and TRBJ2-1, the full variable domain reads EPEVTQTPSHQVTQMGQEVILRCVPISNHLYFYWYRQILGQKVEFLVSFYNNEISEKSEIFDDQFSVERPDGSNFTLKIRSTKLEDSAMYFCASSVDRASYNEQFFGPGTRLTVL.

A word on this clone: Germline is not matched at one junction end, which may reflect a read error. The chain uses TRBV7-9 and TRBJ2-1; D gene uncertain. The CDR3 totals 13 residues. From germline, CDR1 is SEHNR and CDR2 FQNEAQ (reference sequence). The CDR3 nucleotides read TGTTCCAGCAGCTCCGTAGTGGTCAATGAGCAGTTCTTC. Translation gives CSSSSVVVNEQFF.

The chain combines TRBV10-3 with TRBJ1-1; D is uncertain. With 3 bases removed from V and 1 base from J, the gap between germline ends came to 6 bases. The CDR3 is 13 amino acids. Germline CDR1 is ENHRY and CDR2 is SYGVKD. CDR3: CAISENGNTEAFF. CDR3 coding DNA: TGTGCCATCAGTGAAAACGGGAACACTGAAGCTTTCTTT.

J is TRBJ2-3 and V is TRBV18, with 11 bases matching TRBD2. The CDR3 consists of 19 residues. The V gene end was trimmed by 3 bases and the J gene end by 4 bases; junction bases not matched to a gene: 15. Looked up from germline, CDR1 is KGHSH and CDR2 is LQKENI. The CDR3 region has the DNA TGTGCCAGCTCACCGACGGTAGCGGGAGGGCCTACTGTAGCAGATACGCAGTATTTT. Its translation is CASSPTVAGGPTVADTQYF.

V usage is TRBV7-9 and J usage is TRBJ2-1; tentative D call: TRBD2 (5 bases). The V gene's germline CDR1 is SEHNR and CDR2 FQNEAQ (reference sequence). V was trimmed by 2 bases and J by 8 bases, leaving 16 bases between them. This CDR3 region has 15 residues. CDR3 sequence (DNA): TGTGCCAGCAGCTTACAAAGCGGACCATCAGATGAGCAGTTCTTC. It translates to CASSLQSGPSDEQFF.

The V and J genes are TRBV7-9 and TRBJ2-4, with TRBD1 identical over 7 bases. The CDR3 runs 18 residues. The J segment lost 0 bases and the V segment lost 5 bases, leaving 13 bases of the junction unmatched. The V gene's germline CDR1 is SEHNR and CDR2 FQNEAQ (reference sequence). The CDR3 region is CASSPPGQAYLAKNIQYF. CDR3 in DNA: TGTGCCAGCAGCCCCCCCGGACAGGCCTATCTAGCCAAAAACATTCAGTACTTC. The full variable domain, in which reference TRBV7-9 and TRBJ2-4 provide the parts outside the CDR3, is DTGVSQNPRHKITKRGQNVTFRCDPISEHNRLYWYRQTLGQGPEFLTYFQNEAQLEKSRLLSDRFSAERPKGSFSTLEIQRTEQGDSAMYLCASSPPGQAYLAKNIQYFGAGTRLSVL.

This chain connects TRBV7-2 to TRBJ2-3; 9 nucleotides line up with TRBD2. Germline values: CDR1 SGHTA, CDR2 FQGNSA. The CDR3 has 16 residues. V shed 1 base, J shed 2 bases, and the junction held 4 bases outside the gene matches. CDR3 loop: CASSLGLAVNTDTQYF. Here the CDR3 DNA reads TGTGCCAGCAGCTTAGGACTAGCGGTAAACACAGATACGCAGTATTTT.

The chain joins TRBV5-1 to TRBJ2-7; D may be TRBD2 (5 bases). Germline values: CDR1 SGHRS, CDR2 YFSETQ. The length of the CDR3 is 14 residues. Trimming removed 0 bases from V and 3 bases from J, with 10 bases in between. CDR3 DNA: TGCGCCAGCAGCTTGGGAGACTACTACTACGAGCAGTACTTC. As protein: CASSLGDYYYEQYF.

Only one count was recorded for this clone. The junction and the germline gene differ at one end; a read error may be behind it. V and J are TRBV5-4 and TRBJ1-4, with 8 bases fitting TRBD1. The CDR3 spans 15 residues. Germline loops: CDR1 SGHNT, CDR2 YYREEE (reference sequence). CDR3 in amino acids: CDSSLNRQGYEKLFF. DNA for the CDR3: TGTGACAGCAGCCTGAATAGACAGGGGTATGAAAAACTGTTTTTT.

V is TRBV5-6 and J is TRBJ1-4; D is undetermined. The V gene's germline CDR1 is SGHDT and CDR2 YYEEEE. The CDR3 extends over 17 amino acids. Trimming left V 1 base short and J 0 bases short, with 13 bases between. CDR3 bases: TGTGCCAGCAGCTTGTTTTTGTCTTCTGCAACTAATGAAAAACTGTTTTTT. The encoded protein is CASSLFLSSATNEKLFF.

V gene TRBV10-1 combines with J gene TRBJ2-7; a weak D match, TRBD2 (5 bases). From germline, CDR1 is WNHNN and CDR2 SYGVQD (reference sequence). The V end was cut by 4 bases, the J end by 3 bases, with 7 bases between. The CDR3 totals 12 residues. CDR3 nucleotide sequence: TGCGCCAGCAGTGGGGAGAACTACGAGCAGTACTTC. This encodes CASSGENYEQYF.

This rearrangement joins TRBV7-9 to TRBJ1-1; 8 nucleotides agree with TRBD1. The CDR3 length is 15 residues. The ends lost 3 bases at V and 6 bases at J; junction bases unmatched: 9. CDR1 is SEHNR and CDR2 is FQNEAQ in the germline V gene (reference sequence). DNA of the CDR3: TGTGCCAGCAGCTTTACACAGGGGGGGTCCGCTGAAGCTTTCTTT. The encoded protein is CASSFTQGGSAEAFF.

The chain couples TRBV15 to TRBJ1-4; D gene uncertain. Between the trimmed V and J ends, which lost 3 bases and 0 bases, there was a span of 11 bases. Germline CDR1 reads LNHNV; CDR2 reads YYDKDF (reference sequence). The CDR3 is 16 amino acids. The CDR3 DNA reads TGTGCCACCAGCAGGACGCGGATCGCAACTAATGAAAAACTGTTTTTT. Translated, it gives CATSRTRIATNEKLFF.

The chain is built from TRBV7-2 and TRBJ2-5, with 8 bases aligning to TRBD1. The J call is in doubt because the DNA end fits TRBJ2-7 better. The CDR3 length is 14 residues. The V gene's germline CDR1 is SGHTA and CDR2 FQGNSA. The CDR3 loop reads CASSPDRGTYEQYF. The CDR3 DNA follows: TGTGCCAGCAGCCCCGACAGGGGAACCTACGAGCAGTACTTC.

This rearrangement joins TRBV6-5 to TRBJ2-3; 7 bases line up with TRBD2. The CDR3 has 13 residues. V lost 3 bases to trimming and J lost 10 bases; unmatched junction nucleotides: 7. Germline values: CDR1 MNHEY, CDR2 SVGAGI. The DNA for the CDR3 is TGTGCCAGCAGTTATACGACGGGAGGTGCGCAGTATTTT. Translating it yields CASSYTTGGAQYF.

The gene calls are TRBV29-1 and TRBJ2-6; unclear D gene. Trimming shortened V by 1 base and J by 0 bases, and 4 bases separated the two germline ends. From germline, CDR1 is SQVTM and CDR2 ANQGSEA. CDR3 size: 14 residues. The CDR3 protein is CSVEALSGANVLTF. CDR3 coding DNA: TGCAGCGTTGAAGCCCTCTCTGGGGCCAACGTCCTGACTTTC.

The rearrangement links TRBV7-2 to TRBJ1-1; D not certain. Germline lookup yields CDR1 SGHTA and CDR2 FQGNSA. CDR3 length: 14 amino acids. Trimming shortened V by 0 bases and J by 6 bases, and 11 bases separated the two germline ends. The chain's CDR3 is CASSLAVGLPEAFF. The CDR3, as DNA: TGTGCCAGCAGCTTAGCTGTAGGACTCCCTGAAGCTTTCTTT.

The chain employs TRBV4-1 and TRBJ2-1; 7 bases agree with TRBD2. V lost 7 bases and J lost 3; bases outside the gene matches: 9. The germline CDR1 and CDR2 sequences are MGHRA and YSYEKL. The CDR3 is 15 amino acids. The CDR3 DNA reads TGCGCCAGCAATTTAGAGGGAGGGCGCTACAATGAGCAGTTCTTC. This sequence encodes CASNLEGGRYNEQFF.

The chain carries TRBV7-2 and TRBJ2-5, with 9 bases fitting TRBD1. Judging by the DNA end, TRBJ2-7 fits better; the J call may be wrong. Germline V gene sequence: CDR1 SGHTA, CDR2 FQGNSA. This CDR3 comprises 15 residues. CDR3 residues: CASSQQGAGSYEQYF. The CDR3 DNA reads TGTGCCAGCAGTCAACAGGGGGCGGGCTCCTACGAGCAGTACTTC.

J is TRBJ2-5 and V is TRBV28; D perhaps matches TRBD1 (5 bases). The CDR3 runs to 14 residues. Looked up from germline, CDR1 is MDHEN and CDR2 is SYDVKM. V was cut by 6 bases and J by 4 bases, with 15 bases left in between. As DNA, the CDR3 is TGTGCCAGCAGACCGCCGGACCAGGGAGAGACCCAGTACTTC. It encodes CASRPPDQGETQYF.

The CDR3 protein is CASSPFRGLDTEAFF. Written as DNA, the CDR3 is TGTGCCAGCTCACCATTTCGGGGGTTGGACACTGAAGCTTTCTTT. This sequence joins TRBV18 and TRBJ1-1; D is possibly TRBD1 (5 bases). The CDR3 spans 15 residues. The germline V gene has CDR1 KGHSH and CDR2 LQKENI. Trimming cost V 2 bases and J 3 bases, with 13 bases left between them.

The chain joins TRBV23-1 to TRBJ1-2; D gene uncertain. TRBV23-1 is recorded as an ORF, its role being uncertain. Between the trimmed V and J ends, which lost 2 bases and 8 bases, there was a span of 18 bases. The CDR3 runs to 15 residues. The CDR3 DNA follows: TGCGCCAGCAGTCAAGCGCAGGTGAGTTGTATAGGCTACACCTTC. This gives the protein CASSQAQVSCIGYTF.

This clone was observed a few times. This rearrangement joins TRBV4-2 to TRBJ1-1; unclear D gene. CDR1 LGHNA and CDR2 YNFKEQ come from the germline V gene. Trimming pared 1 base from V and 0 bases from J, leaving 9 bases between. CDR3 length: 15 residues. The CDR3 nucleotides are TGTGCCAGCAGCCAAGTAAGACACCTGAACACTGAAGCTTTCTTT. It specifies CASSQVRHLNTEAFF.

V is TRBV16 and J is TRBJ2-3; D perhaps matches TRBD1 (6 bases). V dropped 4 bases and J dropped 0 bases, with 11 bases sitting between them. This CDR3 has 15 residues. The germline V gene has CDR1 KGHSY and CDR2 FQNENV. The CDR3 DNA follows: TGTGCCAGCAGCCTGGACAGAACTAGCACAGATACGCAGTATTTT. Translated: CASSLDRTSTDTQYF.

The chain links TRBV2 to TRBJ2-7; 8 bases agree with TRBD2. Trimming removed 7 bases from V and 4 bases from J; junction bases left unmatched: 9. The length of the CDR3 is 14 residues. CDR1 is SNHLY, CDR2 FYNNEI, per germline. The CDR3 bases are TGTGCCAGCACCCCCCGGACTAGCAGTTACGAGCAGTACTTC. Protein product: CASTPRTSSYEQYF.

The chain carries TRBV5-4 and TRBJ2-7, with 8 bases lining up with TRBD1. Germline loops: CDR1 SGHNT, CDR2 YYREEE (reference sequence). The V gene end was trimmed by 4 bases and the J gene end by 2 bases; junction bases not matched to a gene: 5. This CDR3 spans 14 amino acids. The CDR3 region is CASSQRTGTYEQYF. As DNA, the CDR3 is TGTGCCAGCAGCCAGCGGACAGGGACCTACGAGCAGTACTTC. Variable domain in full (rest from reference TRBV5-4 and TRBJ2-7): ETGVTQSPTHLIKTRGQQVTLRCSSQSGHNTVSWYQQALGQGPQFIFQYYREEENGRGNFPPRFSGLQFPNYSSELNVNALELDDSALYLCASSQRTGTYEQYFGPGTRLTVT.